The 23 T cell receptor beta chains below all came from one sample that was sequenced in a study of T cells in Graves' hyperthyroidism and ophthalmopathy. Template material for amplifying TCR beta CDR3 regions consisted of RNA transcripts. TCR CDR3 underwent first-round RT-PCR with the HTBI primer set. Each CDR3 protein gets one entry after TCRdb re-called the multiplex PCR reads with MiXCR. Found here are a few hundred thousand distinct CDR3 sequences, roughly 14% of them singletons; the top ten hold under 7.5%. Sequencing was performed on blood. These receptors were taken from a woman in her twenties or thirties with Graves' hyperthyroidism.

In this sample, this clonotype turned up many times. The rearrangement joins TRBV18 to TRBJ2-7; no definite D call. The CDR3 consists of 14 residues. V shed 0 bases and J shed 4 bases, with 10 bases lying between them. Germline V CDR1 and CDR2: KGHSH, LQKENI. The DNA of the CDR3 is TGTGCCAGCTCACCACCTTGGACGGGTTACGAGCAGTACTTC. It translates to CASSPPWTGYEQYF.

The gene calls are TRBV3-1 and TRBJ2-1, with unresolved D. The CDR3 is 15 amino acids. Trimming shortened V by 0 bases and J by 5 bases, and 11 bases separated the two germline ends. Germline V gene sequence: CDR1 LGHDT, CDR2 YNNKEL (reference sequence). CDR3 nucleotide sequence: TGTGCCAGCAGCCAAGATTTGGGGAACCACAATGAGCAGTTCTTC. Translating gives CASSQDLGNHNEQFF.

This sequence joins TRBV30 and TRBJ2-3, with D unclear. The CDR3 extends over 10 amino acids. CDR1 GTSNPN and CDR2 SVGIG come from the germline V gene (reference sequence). Trimming stripped 5 bases from V and 6 bases from J, with 6 bases between. As DNA, the CDR3 is TGTGCCTGGGGACGGGATACGCAGTATTTT. This encodes CAWGRDTQYF.

The chain has TRBV5-5 and TRBJ1-2; D unresolved. Germline V gene data show CDR1 as SGHKS and CDR2 as YYEKEE (reference sequence). The CDR3 length is 19 residues. The ends were cut back, 1 base at V and 4 bases at J, with 26 bases in the middle. The chain's CDR3 is CASSLIVFGQVGSVYGYTF. For the CDR3, the DNA is TGTGCCAGCAGCTTGATTGTCTTCGGTCAGGTCGGGTCCGTCTATGGCTACACCTTC.

The V call is TRBV10-3, the J call TRBJ1-3; 8 bases are shared with TRBD1. Losses at the gene ends were 5 bases for V and 0 bases for J; bases not matched to a gene: 12. This CDR3 region has 18 residues. Germline assignment: CDR1 ENHRY and CDR2 SYGVKD. The CDR3: CAISMSTGASVSGNTIYF. The CDR3 DNA is TGTGCCATCAGTATGTCGACAGGGGCCTCCGTCTCTGGAAACACCATATATTTT.

This clonotype was picked up a small number of times. The chain uses TRBV4-2 and TRBJ2-3; 8 nucleotides agree with TRBD2. CDR1 and CDR2 (germline): LGHNA, YNFKEQ. There are 17 residues in the CDR3. V lost 2 bases and J lost 1; bases outside the gene matches: 8. CDR3 region: CASSQPSSGLGTDTQYF. In nucleotides, the CDR3 is TGTGCCAGCAGCCAACCTTCTAGCGGGCTAGGCACAGATACGCAGTATTTT.

The chain carries TRBV18 and TRBJ2-1; D ambiguous. V gave up 6 bases and J gave up 8 bases, with 14 bases separating them. The CDR3 covers 13 residues. CDR1 is KGHSH, CDR2 LQKENI, per germline. CDR3 region: CASSRSPGDEQFF. CDR3 coding DNA: TGTGCCAGCTCCCGGTCTCCTGGGGATGAGCAGTTCTTC.

This clonotype came up many times. This chain links TRBV3-1 with TRBJ2-5; 9 bases line up with TRBD2. The CDR3 spans 17 residues. The ends lost 0 bases at V and 3 bases at J; junction bases unmatched: 8. CDR1 is LGHDT and CDR2 is YNNKEL in the germline V gene (reference sequence). The CDR3 DNA is TGTGCCAGCAGCCAAGATTGGATAGCGGGGGCAAAAGAGACCCAGTACTTC. The encoded protein is CASSQDWIAGAKETQYF.

V and J are TRBV20-1 and TRBJ2-3; no definite D call. Trimming left V 1 base short and J 7 bases short, with 12 bases between. CDR1 is DFQATT, CDR2 SNEGSKA, per germline (reference sequence). This CDR3 comprises 13 residues. The CDR3 loop reads CSARVPYRNTQYF. The DNA for the CDR3 is TGCAGTGCTAGAGTCCCCTATAGGAATACGCAGTATTTT.

The chain uses TRBV7-2 and TRBJ2-2; D call uncertain. V lost 6 bases and J lost 4, with 15 bases in between. The CDR3 contains 15 residues. Looked up from germline, CDR1 is SGHTA and CDR2 is FQGNSA. The CDR3 sequence is CASSLFRVATGELFF. The CDR3 nucleotides are TGTGCCAGCAGTCTTTTCCGAGTTGCCACCGGGGAGCTGTTTTTT.

This chain joins TRBV30 and TRBJ2-1; D not certain. Germline lookup yields CDR1 GTSNPN and CDR2 SVGIG (reference sequence). Trimming took off 3 bases at V and 0 bases at J, with 15 bases between the two ends. This CDR3 spans 16 amino acids. The CDR3 loop reads CAWRAVLWSSYNEQFF. CDR3 nucleotides: TGTGCCTGGAGGGCGGTACTTTGGAGCTCCTACAATGAGCAGTTCTTC. Variable domain in full (rest from reference TRBV30 and TRBJ2-1): SQTIHQWPATLVQPVGSPLSLECTVEGTSNPNLYWYRQAAGRGLQLLFYSVGIGQISSEVPQNLSASRPQDRQFILSSKKLLLSDSGFYLCAWRAVLWSSYNEQFFGPGTRLTVL.

Here the CDR3 reads CASRPQGQSTEAFF. The CDR3 bases are TGTGCCAGCAGACCTCAAGGACAGAGCACTGAAGCTTTCTTT. This chain uses TRBV6-1 with TRBJ1-1, with a weak D call TRBD1 (6 bases). V was cut by 6 bases and J by 4 bases, with 15 bases left in between. The CDR3 is 14 amino acids. CDR1 and CDR2 (germline): MNHNS, SASEGT.

This clonotype was observed many times. The V and J genes are TRBV6-1 and TRBJ1-6; TRBD1 matches at 7 bases. The CDR3 consists of 16 residues. The V segment lost 3 bases and the J segment 2 bases; nucleotides outside the gene matches: 4. Germline CDR1 MNHNS, CDR2 SASEGT. The chain's CDR3 is CASSDAGTAYNSPLHF. CDR3 coding DNA: TGTGCCAGCAGTGACGCCGGGACAGCCTATAATTCACCCCTCCACTTT.

This clonotype was picked up many times. The chain employs TRBV11-2 and TRBJ2-1; D not certain. Per germline, CDR1 SGHAT and CDR2 FQNNGV. The ends were cut back, 2 bases at V and 6 bases at J, with 11 bases in the middle. CDR3 length: 14 residues. The chain's CDR3 is CASSLPRGGNEQFF. CDR3 nucleotide sequence: TGTGCCAGCAGCTTACCCCGAGGCGGCAATGAGCAGTTCTTC.

This chain joins TRBV18 and TRBJ1-6; D is unclear. The V and J ends lost 3 bases and 5 bases respectively, with 8 bases between them. CDR1 KGHSH and CDR2 LQKENI come from the germline V gene. The CDR3 is made up of 14 amino acids. CDR3 loop: CASSPPRDNSPLHF. In DNA form, the CDR3 reads TGTGCCAGCTCACCCCCCCGAGATAATTCACCCCTCCACTTT.

This clonotype was counted between two and nine times. This chain links TRBV6-6 with TRBJ2-7; no reliable D call. Trimming left V 0 bases short and J 4 bases short, with 7 bases between. The germline V gene encodes CDR1 MNHNY and CDR2 SVGAGI (reference sequence). This CDR3 region has 13 residues. The CDR3 loop reads CASSYSTQYEQYF. The CDR3 DNA follows: TGTGCCAGCAGTTACTCGACACAATACGAGCAGTACTTC.

This clonotype was seen ten or more times. CDR3 sequence reads: CASSESLSTYEQYF. In DNA, the CDR3 is TGCGCCAGCAGTGAGTCGTTAAGTACCTACGAGCAGTACTTC. V and J are TRBV10-2 and TRBJ2-7; no clear D gene. Germline V gene lookup returns CDR1 WSHSY and CDR2 SAAADI. The CDR3 length is 14 residues. The V gene lost 0 bases and the J gene lost 2 bases, with 8 bases spanning the gap.

This clonotype showed up many times. The chain carries TRBV3-1 and TRBJ2-5; 7 nucleotides match TRBD1. The germline V gene has CDR1 LGHDT and CDR2 YNNKEL (reference sequence). V was pared by 4 bases and J by 5 bases, with 7 bases of the junction left unmatched. This CDR3 has 14 residues. The CDR3 sequence is CASSLNDRVETQYF. CDR3 bases: TGTGCCAGCAGCCTAAACGACAGGGTTGAGACCCAGTACTTC.

This clonotype was observed a few times. The chain carries TRBV14 and TRBJ2-2; TRBD1 might be the D (5 bases). Trimming took off 3 bases at V and 5 bases at J, with 16 bases between the two ends. CDR3 length equals 16 residues. Germline V lookup: CDR1 SGHDN, CDR2 FVKESK. The CDR3 coding sequence is TGTGCCAGCAGCCATCTCGGCAGGGCTAGGACCGGGGAGCTGTTTTTT. Encoded protein: CASSHLGRARTGELFF.

This clonotype was seen many times. The chain recombines TRBV27 with TRBJ2-7; 10 bases are shared with TRBD1. Per the germline V gene, CDR1 is MNHEY and CDR2 is SMNVEV (reference sequence). V shed 3 bases and J 5 bases; nucleotides not matched to a gene: 13. CDR3 size: 17 residues. The CDR3 nucleotides are TGTGCCAGCAGTTTGTATCTTAAGACAGGGGGCGCGGACGAGCAGTACTTC. This sequence encodes CASSLYLKTGGADEQYF.

There are many counts of this clonotype. This rearrangement joins TRBV2 to TRBJ2-6, with TRBD2 matching over 7 bases. Per the germline V gene, CDR1 is SNHLY and CDR2 is FYNNEI. The CDR3 is made up of 15 amino acids. V was clipped by 4 bases and J by 7 bases; unmatched bases: 7. The CDR3 sequence is CASSAGEGRANVLTF. In nucleotides, the CDR3 is TGTGCCAGCAGTGCCGGGGAGGGGAGAGCCAACGTCCTGACTTTC.

This clonotype was seen repeatedly, ten times or more. The CDR3 is CASRHGRQGGIGGVDSPLHF. The CDR3 coding sequence is TGTGCCAGCAGACACGGTCGACAGGGGGGTATCGGGGGTGTGGATTCACCCCTCCACTTT. This chain links TRBV11-2 with TRBJ1-6, with 9 bases matching TRBD1. This CDR3 spans 20 amino acids. Germline-derived CDR1 and CDR2 are SGHAT and FQNNGV. J gave up 8 bases and V 6 bases, and 23 bases lay outside the gene matches.

This clonotype was detected many times. The chain couples TRBV4-1 to TRBJ2-7; 7 nucleotides align to TRBD1. V shed 4 bases, J shed 5 bases, and the junction held 5 bases outside the gene matches. This CDR3 spans 13 amino acids. The germline gives CDR1 MGHRA, CDR2 YSYEKL. The CDR3, as DNA: TGCGCCAGCAGCCCAGGGGACAGAGACGAGCAGTACTTC. It yields the protein CASSPGDRDEQYF.